A selection of T cell receptor beta chains follows, all from one sample in a study of Graves' ophthalmopathy and Graves' hyperthyroidism. TCRdb reprocessed the multiplex PCR reads via MiXCR and lists one record per CDR3 protein. The repertoire consists of hundreds of thousands of distinct CDR3 sequences, with 35% to 45% occurring once and the leading ten covering 2.5% to 3.5%. Sequenced sample: peripheral blood. The receptor source for this set is an adult man with Graves' ophthalmopathy. Both conserved end residues are part of each CDR3. D genes are given only for firm matches. Some rows have no size entry. The others give once, few or many, or a class for an expanded clone.

j_gene	v_gene	d_gene	abundance	CDR3aa	CDR3nt
TRBJ1-6	TRBV19	.	many	CASSGTGFDSPLHF	TGTGCCAGTAGTGGCACAGGGTTTGATTCACCCCTCCACTTT
TRBJ2-7	TRBV10-2	.	many	CASTMGTSNEQYF	TGCGCCAGCACGATGGGTACCAGCAACGAGCAGTACTTC
TRBJ2-2	TRBV7-8	TRBD2	few	CASSPRTSGNTGELFF	TGTGCCAGCAGCCCGAGGACTAGCGGGAACACCGGGGAGCTGTTTTTT
TRBJ2-7	TRBV9	TRBD2	few	CASSESDGLAGVYYEQYF	TGTGCCAGCAGCGAAAGCGACGGACTAGCGGGAGTTTACTACGAGCAGTACTTC
TRBJ1-1	TRBV7-9	.	.	CASSLPKAANTEAFF	TGTGCCAGCAGCTTACCTAAGGCAGCCAACACTGAAGCTTTCTTT
TRBJ1-1	TRBV7-9	.	many	CASSLVQPNTEAFF	TGTGCCAGCAGCTTGGTGCAACCGAACACTGAAGCTTTCTTT
TRBJ1-2	TRBV5-1	TRBD1	many	CASSMMQGDYGYTF	TGCGCCAGCAGCATGATGCAGGGGGACTATGGCTACACCTTC
TRBJ2-7	TRBV25-1	TRBD2	.	CASSTRASGDYEQYF	TGTGCCAGCAGCACCCGGGCTAGCGGAGACTACGAGCAGTACTTC
TRBJ1-5	TRBV10-3	.	few	CASSLGVGLKGNQPQHF	TGTGCCAGCAGTTTAGGAGTGGGACTAAAGGGCAATCAGCCCCAGCATTTT
TRBJ1-6	TRBV15	.	many	CATSRNSGNSPLHF	TGTGCCACCAGCAGGAACAGTGGTAATTCACCCCTCCACTTT
TRBJ2-7	TRBV30	.	.	CAWSYRVGDEQYF	TGTGCCTGGAGTTACAGGGTTGGGGACGAGCAGTACTTC